The clone carrying this TCR beta chain was recorded a few times. The antigen remains unidentified. The entry originates in a study of response to subunit inactivated influenza vaccine. From the RT-PCR reads, TCRdb called clonotypes with MiXCR, one entry per CDR3 protein. The sample contains a few hundred thousand distinct CDR3 sequences, less than 15% of which appear only once. Study findings and constraints: Seasonal influenza vaccination, on each occasion, was suggested by the authors to recruit few new T cells.

Trimming cost V 3 bases and J 6 bases; bases outside gene matches: 9. This CDR3 spans 16 amino acids. The receptor's source is a man aged 50 to 60 who received an inactivated influenza vaccine. This chain uses TRBV12-3 or TRBV12-4 with TRBJ1-2; the match to TRBD1 covers 11 bases. The source material was PBMCs from blood, sampled roughly 12 days after vaccination. Here the CDR3 reads CASSLVGTGGRDGYTF. The CDR3, as DNA: TGTGCCAGCAGTTTGGTTGGGACAGGGGGTAGGGATGGCTACACCTTC.